Described below is a single TCR beta chain sequence and its context. Its antigen remains unidentified. This sample was taken from a study of cytomegalovirus exposure and HLA in healthy donors. This CDR3 is built from 13 residues. J lost 4 bases, V lost 7 bases, and 3 bases had no gene match. The germline gives CDR1 MNHEY, CDR2 SVGAGI. The study ran its PCR with 60 Vbeta and 13 Jbeta primers. Sequenced by immunoSEQ multiplex PCR; TCRdb stores in-frame clones only, minus some. The sample lists roughly 69,000 clones, roughly two thirds occurring once. Broader study findings: Later on, an analysis showed TCR association rates differing by HLA locus, with DRB1 the most and HLA-C the fewest.

The TCR originated in a man aged 45-60 years in good health and CMV-seronegative. Sample: PBMCs. The V gene is TRBV6-5, the J gene TRBJ2-3; 9 nucleotides align to TRBD2. CDR3 DNA sequence: TGTGCCAGCAAAGGACTAGCGTCAGATACGCAGTATTTT. Encoded protein: CASKGLASDTQYF.